One sample yielded the 8 T cell receptor beta chains listed below, sequenced in a study of Graves' ophthalmopathy and Graves' hyperthyroidism. Amplification from RNA transcripts yielded the TCR beta CDR3 regions. Amplification began with first-round RT-PCR using HTBI primers, then second-round multiplex PCR was performed. TCRdb re-called the multiplex PCR reads with MiXCR, one entry per CDR3 protein. The sample includes over a million distinct CDR3 sequences, 35% to 40% of them seen just once. The material sequenced was peripheral blood or thyroid tissue (not recorded which). The receptors stem from an adult man with Graves' hyperthyroidism.

This clonotype has at least ten counts. The gene calls are TRBV20-1 and TRBJ1-5, with 8 nucleotides matching TRBD1. Germline V gene sequence: CDR1 DFQATT, CDR2 SNEGSKA (reference sequence). With V trimmed by 5 bases and J by 7 bases, 13 bases remained unmatched. The CDR3 consists of 15 residues. The CDR3 region is CSAYLGTGSPQPQHF. The CDR3 bases are TGCAGTGCTTACCTAGGGACAGGTAGCCCCCAGCCCCAGCATTTT.

This clonotype has ten or more counts. One junction end disagrees with the germline gene, perhaps due to a read error. V gene TRBV10-2 combines with J gene TRBJ2-7; D might be TRBD1 (6 bases). Looked up from germline, CDR1 is WSHSY and CDR2 is SAAADI. The CDR3 runs to 13 residues. This CDR3 is CASSYGQTYEQYF. In DNA form, the CDR3 reads TGTGCCAGCAGCTACGGACAGACTTACGAGCAGTACTTC.

This clonotype has just a few counts. The V and J genes are TRBV29-1 and TRBJ2-5, with D possibly TRBD2 on 5 matching bases. CDR3 size: 11 residues. Trimming took off 5 bases at V and 5 bases at J, with 9 bases between the two ends. CDR1 and CDR2 (germline): SQVTM, ANQGSEA. CDR3 residues: CSVLTGETQYF. CDR3 DNA: TGCAGCGTTCTCACGGGGGAGACCCAGTACTTC.

The chain is built from TRBV5-6 and TRBJ1-3; D is unclear. The V and J ends lost 0 bases and 0 bases respectively, with 7 bases between them. The CDR3 has 15 amino acids. From germline, CDR1 is SGHDT and CDR2 YYEEEE. The CDR3 protein is CASSLGDYSGNTIYF. DNA for the CDR3: TGTGCCAGCAGCTTGGGGGATTACTCTGGAAACACCATATATTTT.

The chain joins TRBV29-1 to TRBJ2-5, with 7 bases aligning to TRBD2. Germline CDR1 SQVTM, CDR2 ANQGSEA. V lost 6 bases, J lost 4 bases, and 8 bases stayed unmatched. This CDR3 has 13 residues. DNA of the CDR3: TGCAGCGTCCGCGGGAGTGGTAGAGAGACCCAGTACTTC. Protein sequence: CSVRGSGRETQYF.

V is TRBV9 and J is TRBJ1-5, with 8 bases lining up with TRBD1. Per the germline V gene, CDR1 is SGDLS and CDR2 is YYNGEE. V lost 3 bases to trimming and J lost 11 bases; unmatched junction nucleotides: 13. CDR3 length equals 15 residues. CDR3 sequence: CASSAQPDRAKTQHF. CDR3 DNA sequence: TGTGCCAGCAGCGCCCAACCGGACAGGGCCAAGACCCAGCATTTT. Full variable domain (rest looked up from reference TRBV9 and TRBJ1-5): DSGVTQTPKHLITATGQRVTLRCSPRSGDLSVYWYQQSLDQGLQFLIQYYNGEERAKGNILERFSAQQFPDLHSELNLSSLELGDSALYFCASSAQPDRAKTQHFGDGTRLSIL.

CDR3 coding DNA: TGTGCCAGCAGCTCCCTGACAGGGGAAGGAATCCGCGGCGCCGGGGAGCTGTTTTTT. As protein: CASSSLTGEGIRGAGELFF. This chain uses TRBV7-2 with TRBJ2-2, with 8 positions matching TRBD1. This CDR3 spans 19 amino acids. The V and J ends lost 4 bases and 6 bases, in that order; junction bases with no gene match: 19. CDR1 and CDR2 from the germline V gene are SGHTA and FQGNSA.

This clonotype has a handful of counts. The chain links TRBV14 to TRBJ2-6, with D uncertain. The CDR3 is 18 amino acids. V shed 8 bases and J shed 0 bases, with 20 bases lying between them. Germline CDR1 reads SGHDN; CDR2 reads FVKESK. The CDR3 bases are TGTGCCAGCTCACCGTCAACGGGCCGGAGCTCTGGGGCCAACGTCCTGACTTTC. This translates into CASSPSTGRSSGANVLTF. Supplemented by reference TRBV14 and TRBJ2-6, the full variable domain reads EAGVTQFPSHSVIEKGQTVTLRCDPISGHDNLYWYRRVMGKEIKFLLHFVKESKQDESGMPNNRFLAERTGGTYSTLKVQPAELEDSGVYFCASSPSTGRSSGANVLTFGAGSRLTVL.